This T cell receptor beta chain appears in the sequencing data of a study of CD4 T cells in relation to SARS-CoV-2 and coronaviruses. About the study: TCR beta CDR3s were sequenced after roughly nine-day antigen culture of PBMCs.

Only a few counts were recorded for this clone. Its antigen is still unknown. The study, taken as a whole, reports: Compared with monoreactive clones, crossreactive clones showed significantly weaker SARS-CoV-2 expansion.

This CDR3 region has 11 residues. Trimming stripped 3 bases from V and 8 bases from J, with 7 bases between. This table comes from immunoSEQ multiplex PCR, and its TCRdb copy is limited to in-frame clones, with some not included. This table has 24,000 or so clones, approximately 78% appearing once. CD4+ T cells from unexposed donors were obtained before the COVID-19 pandemic (2011-2018). Isolation of CD4+ T cells took place after roughly nine days in culture. Testing used SARS-CoV-2 S/N and four cold-coronavirus spikes on unexposed-donor CD4+ T cells, cells permitting. Sample: CD4+ T cells from PBMCs, cultured in vitro. The chain is built from TRBV12-3 or TRBV12-4 and TRBJ1-2; no clear D. The origin of this receptor is a human donor in good health. CDR3 region: CASSFGLGYTF. In nucleotides, the CDR3 is TGTGCCAGCAGTTTCGGCTTGGGCTACACCTTC.